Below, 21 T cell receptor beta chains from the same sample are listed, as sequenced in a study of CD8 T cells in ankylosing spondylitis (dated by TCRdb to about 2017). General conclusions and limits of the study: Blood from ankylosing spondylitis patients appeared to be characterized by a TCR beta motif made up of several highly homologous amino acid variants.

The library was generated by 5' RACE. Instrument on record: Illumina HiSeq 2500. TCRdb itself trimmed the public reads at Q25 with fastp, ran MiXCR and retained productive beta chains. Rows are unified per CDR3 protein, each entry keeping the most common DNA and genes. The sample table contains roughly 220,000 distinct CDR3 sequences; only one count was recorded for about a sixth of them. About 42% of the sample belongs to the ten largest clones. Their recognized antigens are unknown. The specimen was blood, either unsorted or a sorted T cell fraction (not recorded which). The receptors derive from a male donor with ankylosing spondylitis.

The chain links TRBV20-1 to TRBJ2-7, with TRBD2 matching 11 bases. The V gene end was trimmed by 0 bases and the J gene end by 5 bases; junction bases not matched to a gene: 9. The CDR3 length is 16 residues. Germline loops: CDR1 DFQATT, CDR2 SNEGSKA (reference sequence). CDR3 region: CSARDLSGRALDEQYF. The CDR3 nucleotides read TGCAGTGCTAGAGATCTTAGCGGGAGGGCCCTTGACGAGCAGTACTTC.

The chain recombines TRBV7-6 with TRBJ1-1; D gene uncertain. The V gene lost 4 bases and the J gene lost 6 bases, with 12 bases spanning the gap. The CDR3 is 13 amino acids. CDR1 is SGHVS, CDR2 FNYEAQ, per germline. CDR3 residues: CASSYPLGSEAFF. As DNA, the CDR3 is TGTGCCAGCAGCTACCCGTTGGGGTCTGAAGCTTTCTTT.

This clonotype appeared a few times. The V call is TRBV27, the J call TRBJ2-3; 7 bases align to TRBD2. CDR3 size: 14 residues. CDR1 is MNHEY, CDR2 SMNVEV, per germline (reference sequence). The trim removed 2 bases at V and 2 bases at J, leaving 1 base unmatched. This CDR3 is CASSLAGDTDTQYF. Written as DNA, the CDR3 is TGTGCCAGCAGTTTAGCGGGGGACACAGATACGCAGTATTTT.

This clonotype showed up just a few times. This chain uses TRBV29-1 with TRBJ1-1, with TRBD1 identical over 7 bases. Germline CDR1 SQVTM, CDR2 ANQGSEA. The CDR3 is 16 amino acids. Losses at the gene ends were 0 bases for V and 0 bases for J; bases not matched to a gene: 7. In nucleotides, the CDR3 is TGCAGCGTTGAAGATGCGGGACAGAATTTGAACACTGAAGCTTTCTTT. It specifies CSVEDAGQNLNTEAFF.

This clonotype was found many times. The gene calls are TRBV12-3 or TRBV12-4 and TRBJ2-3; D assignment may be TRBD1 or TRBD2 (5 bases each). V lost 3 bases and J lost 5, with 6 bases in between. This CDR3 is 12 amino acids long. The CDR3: CASSFGGDTQYF. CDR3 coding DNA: TGTGCCAGCAGTTTTGGGGGAGATACGCAGTATTTT.

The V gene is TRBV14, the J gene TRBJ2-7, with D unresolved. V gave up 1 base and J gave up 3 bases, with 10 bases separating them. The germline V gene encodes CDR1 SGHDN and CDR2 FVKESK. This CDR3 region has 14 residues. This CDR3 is CASSQVDRNYEQYF. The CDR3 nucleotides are TGTGCCAGCAGCCAAGTGGACCGTAACTACGAGCAGTACTTC.

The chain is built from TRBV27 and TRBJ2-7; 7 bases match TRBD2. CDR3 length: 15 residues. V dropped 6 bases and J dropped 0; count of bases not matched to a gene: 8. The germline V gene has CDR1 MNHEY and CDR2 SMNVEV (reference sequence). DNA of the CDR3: TGTGCCAGCAGCCCAAGCGGGGTGAGCTCCTACGAGCAGTACTTC. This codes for CASSPSGVSSYEQYF.

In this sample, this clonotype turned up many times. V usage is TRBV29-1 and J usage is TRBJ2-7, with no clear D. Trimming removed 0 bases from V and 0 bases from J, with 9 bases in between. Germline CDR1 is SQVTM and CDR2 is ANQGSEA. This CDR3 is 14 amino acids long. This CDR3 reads CSVEDGSGSYEQYF. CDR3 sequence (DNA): TGCAGCGTTGAAGATGGCTCGGGCTCCTACGAGCAGTACTTC.

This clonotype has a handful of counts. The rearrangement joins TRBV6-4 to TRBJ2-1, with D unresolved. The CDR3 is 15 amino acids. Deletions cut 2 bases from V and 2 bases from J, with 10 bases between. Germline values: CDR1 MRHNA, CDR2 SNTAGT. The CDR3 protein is CASSDGIVAYNEQFF. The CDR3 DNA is TGTGCCAGCAGTGACGGCATTGTCGCCTACAATGAGCAGTTCTTC.

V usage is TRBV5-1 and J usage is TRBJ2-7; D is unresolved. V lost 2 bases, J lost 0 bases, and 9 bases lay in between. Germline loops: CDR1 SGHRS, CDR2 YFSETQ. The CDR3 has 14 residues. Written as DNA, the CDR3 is TGCGCCAGCAGCTTCGCGCTCGGCTCCTACGAGCAGTACTTC. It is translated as CASSFALGSYEQYF.

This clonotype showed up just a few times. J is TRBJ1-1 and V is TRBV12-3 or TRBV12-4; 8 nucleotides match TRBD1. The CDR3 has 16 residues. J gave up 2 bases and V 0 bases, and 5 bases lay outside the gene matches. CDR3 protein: CASSLAGPGGNTEAFF. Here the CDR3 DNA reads TGTGCCAGCAGTTTAGCAGGCCCAGGGGGCAACACTGAAGCTTTCTTT.

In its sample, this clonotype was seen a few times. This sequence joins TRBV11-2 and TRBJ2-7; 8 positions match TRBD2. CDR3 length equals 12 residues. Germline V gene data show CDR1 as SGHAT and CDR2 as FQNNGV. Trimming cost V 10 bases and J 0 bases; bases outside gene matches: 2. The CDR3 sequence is CATGGDSYEQYF. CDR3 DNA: TGTGCCACGGGGGGGGACTCCTACGAGCAGTACTTC. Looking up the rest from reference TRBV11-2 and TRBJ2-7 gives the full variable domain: EAGVAQSPRYKIIEKRQSVAFWCNPISGHATLYWYQQILGQGPKLLIQFQNNGVVDDSQLPKDRFSAERLKGVDSTLKIQPAKLEDSAVYLCATGGDSYEQYFGPGTRLTVT.

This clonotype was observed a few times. This chain's CDR3 is CSVEDHRYEQFF. Here the CDR3 DNA reads TGCAGCGTTGAAGATCACAGATATGAGCAGTTCTTC. The chain recombines TRBV29-1 with TRBJ2-1; the D is unclear. Trimming took 0 bases from V and 8 from J, leaving 8 bases between them. The CDR3 contains 12 residues. The germline V gene has CDR1 SQVTM and CDR2 ANQGSEA.

The CDR3 here is CASSFTGGITNYGYTF. The DNA for the CDR3 is TGTGCCAGCAGCTTTACAGGAGGAATTACTAACTATGGCTACACCTTC. This chain links TRBV5-5 with TRBJ1-2; tentatively, D is TRBD1 (5 bases). Trimming took 2 bases from V and 0 from J, leaving 14 bases between them. Germline V gene data show CDR1 as SGHKS and CDR2 as YYEKEE (reference sequence). The CDR3 spans 16 residues.

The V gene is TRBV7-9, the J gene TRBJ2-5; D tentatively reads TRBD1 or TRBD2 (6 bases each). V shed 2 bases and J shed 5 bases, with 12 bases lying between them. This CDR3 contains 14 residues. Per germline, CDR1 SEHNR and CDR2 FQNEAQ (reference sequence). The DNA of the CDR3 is TGTGCCAGCAGCTTACCGGGGGCCGGCGAGACCCAGTACTTC. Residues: CASSLPGAGETQYF.

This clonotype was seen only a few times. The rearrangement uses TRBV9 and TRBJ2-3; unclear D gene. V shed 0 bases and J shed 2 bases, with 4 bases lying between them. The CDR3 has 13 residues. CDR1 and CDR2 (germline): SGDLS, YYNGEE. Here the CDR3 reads CASSVDITDTQYF. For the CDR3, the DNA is TGTGCCAGCAGCGTAGATATCACAGATACGCAGTATTTT.

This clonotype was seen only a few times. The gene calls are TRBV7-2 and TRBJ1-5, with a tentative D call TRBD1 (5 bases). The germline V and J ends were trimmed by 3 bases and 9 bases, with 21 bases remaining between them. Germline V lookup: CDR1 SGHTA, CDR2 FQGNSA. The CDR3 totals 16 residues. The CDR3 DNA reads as TGTGCCAGCAGCTTGGGGGACTTAGAAATCAGTAGGCCCCAGCATTTT. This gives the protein CASSLGDLEISRPQHF. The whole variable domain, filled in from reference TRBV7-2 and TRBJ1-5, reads GAGVSQSPSNKVTEKGKDVELRCDPISGHTALYWYRQSLGQGLEFLIYFQGNSAPDKSGLPSDRFSAERTGGSVSTLTIQRTQQEDSAVYLCASSLGDLEISRPQHFGDGTRLSIL.

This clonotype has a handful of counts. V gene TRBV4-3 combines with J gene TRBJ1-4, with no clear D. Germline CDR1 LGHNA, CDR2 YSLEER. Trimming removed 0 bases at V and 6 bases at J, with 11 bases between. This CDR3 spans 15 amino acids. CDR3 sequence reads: CASSQDEGFDEKLFF. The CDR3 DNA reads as TGCGCCAGCAGCCAAGATGAGGGATTTGATGAAAAACTGTTTTTT.

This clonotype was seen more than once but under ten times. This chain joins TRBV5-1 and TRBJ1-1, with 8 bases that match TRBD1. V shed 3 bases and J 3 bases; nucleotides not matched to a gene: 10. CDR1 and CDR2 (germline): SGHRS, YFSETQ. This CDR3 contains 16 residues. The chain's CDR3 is CASSYFPRGLDTEAFF. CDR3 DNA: TGCGCCAGCAGCTACTTCCCCAGGGGGCTGGACACTGAAGCTTTCTTT.

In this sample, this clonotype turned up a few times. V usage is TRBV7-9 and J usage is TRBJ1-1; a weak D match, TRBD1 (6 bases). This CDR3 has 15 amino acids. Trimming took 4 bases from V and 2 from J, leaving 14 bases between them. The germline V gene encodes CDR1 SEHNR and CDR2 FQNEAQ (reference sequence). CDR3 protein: CASSSWDTFNTEAFF. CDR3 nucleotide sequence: TGTGCCAGCAGCTCTTGGGACACCTTTAACACTGAAGCTTTCTTT.

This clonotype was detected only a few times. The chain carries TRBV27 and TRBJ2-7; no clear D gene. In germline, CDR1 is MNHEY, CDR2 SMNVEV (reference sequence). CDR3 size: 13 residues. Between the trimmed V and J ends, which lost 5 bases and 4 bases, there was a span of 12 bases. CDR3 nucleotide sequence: TGTGCCAGCAGTCCCACCCTAGAGTACGAGCAGTACTTC. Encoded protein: CASSPTLEYEQYF.